The T cell receptor (beta chain) under discussion was sequenced for a study of identical twins. Study-wide results and caveats: Fewer insertions were carried by abundant cord blood beta clonotypes, but none was seen in memory repertoires.

This clonotype has a handful of counts. Antigen specificity is unknown. CDR3 length: 10 residues. Trimming cost V 6 bases and J 6 bases, with 9 bases left between them. Germline lookup yields CDR1 SQVTM and CDR2 ANQGSEA. MiXCR, run by TCRdb on the 5' RACE reads, gives a single entry per CDR3 protein. This sample has about 210,000 distinct CDR3 sequences, with around 10% found just once. J is TRBJ2-7 and V is TRBV29-1; D is undetermined. This TCR was sampled from a woman between 18 and 29 years old in good health. The sample taken for sequencing was memory (CD45RO+) T cells sorted from blood. The CDR3 DNA sequence: TGCAGCGTCCAATTGGGCGAGCAGTACTTC. Translating it yields CSVQLGEQYF.